This T cell receptor beta chain derives from a study of T cell changes during pregnancy in multiple sclerosis. CDR3 length: 15 amino acids. The V and J ends lost 2 bases and 0 bases respectively, with 8 bases between them. Germline CDR1 reads SGHRS; CDR2 reads YFSETQ. Sequenced by immunoSEQ multiplex PCR; TCRdb stores in-frame clones only, minus some. This sample yields some 61,000 clones, of which under 95% are seen a single time; roughly 0.85% belongs to the top ten. The source material was peripheral blood, sampled in the second trimester of pregnancy. This chain links TRBV5-1 with TRBJ1-4; D not certain. The TCR sequence derives from a female donor with multiple sclerosis, enrolled in a pregnancy study. The CDR3 loop reads CASSLRGSTNEKLFF. The DNA of the CDR3 is TGCGCCAGCAGCTTAAGAGGGTCAACTAATGAAAAACTGTTTTTT. The full variable domain, rest sourced from reference TRBV5-1 and TRBJ1-4, is KAGVTQTPRYLIKTRGQQVTLSCSPISGHRSVSWYQQTPGQGLQFLFEYFSETQRNKGNFPGRFSGRQFSNSRSEMNVSTLELGDSALYLCASSLRGSTNEKLFFGSGTQLSVL.